Shown below are 3 T cell receptor beta chains from a single sample sequenced in a study of T cells in Graves' hyperthyroidism and ophthalmopathy. The investigators amplified TCR beta CDR3 regions from RNA transcripts. A set of HTBI primers served as the primers for a first-round RT-PCR of the TCR CDR3. TCRdb recomputed calls from the multiplex PCR reads with MiXCR, one row per CDR3 protein. Found here are roughly 420,000 distinct CDR3 sequences, around a sixth of them singletons; the top ten hold roughly 15%. Specimen: blood. The source is a woman under 30 with Graves' hyperthyroidism.

V and J are TRBV5-5 and TRBJ2-6; D gene uncertain. V dropped 4 bases and J dropped 4 bases, with 6 bases sitting between them. In germline, CDR1 is SGHKS, CDR2 YYEKEE (reference sequence). This CDR3 has 13 residues. The CDR3 protein is CASSQNGANVLTF. The CDR3 DNA follows: TGTGCCAGCAGCCAGAACGGGGCCAACGTCCTGACTTTC.

This sequence joins TRBV20-1 and TRBJ2-6, with D perhaps assigned TRBD1 or TRBD2 (5 bases each). The V and J ends lost 4 bases and 5 bases respectively, with 12 bases between them. The CDR3 sequence is 14 residues long. Germline V gene data show CDR1 as DFQATT and CDR2 as SNEGSKA (reference sequence). The CDR3 nucleotides read TGCAGTGCTATCGGACGGGGCTGGGCCAACGTCCTGACTTTC. The encoded protein is CSAIGRGWANVLTF.

With regard to this clonotype: It may be a read error: a sequence one base away is much more abundant. The chain carries TRBV27 and TRBJ2-7, with D perhaps TRBD2 (5 bases). This CDR3 is 13 amino acids long. CDR1 and CDR2 (germline): MNHEY, SMNVEV (reference sequence). V was pared by 6 bases and J by 0 bases, with 9 bases between. The DNA for the CDR3 is TGTGCCAGCAGCCGACGGGACTCCTACGAGCAGTACTTC. Protein sequence: CASSRRDSYEQYF.